The entry below describes one T cell receptor (beta chain). The target of this receptor is not known. Per-base quality was not reported, and no clone a single base away is much larger than it. The data were taken from a study of identical twins (TCRdb year 2016). With respect to the entire study: To test whether fetal clonotypes persist, this study deep-sequenced TCR alpha and beta repertoires from monozygotic twins, from unrelated adults of various ages, and from cord blood. To rule out contamination, the twin experiments were replicated at different times with different library preparation protocols. Findings and caveats that apply to the study as a whole: Fewer insertions were carried by abundant cord blood beta clonotypes, a similar but weaker trend appeared in young adult naive repertoires, and no such trend appeared in memory repertoires. Compared with coincidental sharing between unrelated individuals, an excess of low generation-probability sequences was observed among out-of-frame TCR alpha sequences shared between twins. Zero-insertion analyses could be partly confounded by invariant T cells such as MAIT and iNKT, though diverse VJ usage argued against such confounding for most clonotypes. Conclusions relied on cross-sectional statistical analysis, since the same donors could not be followed over many years. Recombination models systematically underestimated out-of-frame TCR alpha sharing in monozygotic twins but agreed with sharing between unrelated individuals. The excess sharing between twins in beta out-of-frame sequences was weaker because fewer shared sequences reduced the signal-to-noise ratio.

Receptors were amplified or captured by 5' RACE. Instrument on record: Illumina HiSeq 2000. Template switching introduced a universal primer binding site; the final cDNA contained a unique molecular identifier, enabling accurate counting of TCR cDNA molecules. Specific primers in the conserved constant-segment region were used to synthesize first-strand cDNA for the TCR alpha and beta chains. Each cDNA library was double barcoded, with a SMART-Mk sample barcode plus Illumina barcodes, to control for contamination. TruSeq adapter sequences, together with Illumina sample barcodes, were added in two successive PCR steps. Sequencing of the TCR alpha and beta cDNA libraries was done on the Illumina HiSeq platform using custom primers. The paper's processing steps were these. MiGEC was used to process raw reads and extract unique molecular identifiers, and MiXCR was used to find CDR3 positions. For each individual, recombination models were inferred using an EM algorithm with the repgenHMM and IGoR tools. The analysis of shared clonotypes was done with the tcR package in R, with sharing normalized by the product of cloneset sizes. Out-of-frame nonproductive sequences were analyzed to study raw recombination free of thymic and clonal selection effects. Using fastp at Q25 and MiXCR, TCRdb reprocessed the public reads and kept productive beta chains. Entries are consolidated by CDR3 protein sequence, retaining the most common genes and DNA. None of the V and J calls come from the authors' own analysis; TCRdb made them. Within this sample are 400,000 to 650,000 distinct CDR3 sequences, with 20% to 25% of them counted one time only. In total, the top ten clones hold 0.91% of the sample.

Unmatched junction bases come to 4, with V trimmed by 0 bases and J by 2 bases. From its cysteine to its phenylalanine, the CDR3 spans 16 amino acids. Only the CDR3 DNA stays, 48 bases, in frame from base 1. CDR1 and CDR2 (SGHTA, FQGNSA) derive from the germline V gene. All donors were healthy Caucasians. Three pairs of female monozygotic twins, all aged about 18 to 30 years, were included in the twin cohort. CD4+ and CD8+ T cell populations were isolated with positive isolation kits from Invitrogen. These data were also filed under a second study, of T cells expressing NK-cell markers. Per the second study: Seven or eight donors provided sorted CD3+CD56+NKG2C+, CD3+CD56+NKG2C- and CD3+CD56-NKG2C+ T-cell subsets, whose TCR beta-chain repertoires were profiled. Of the eight sequenced donors, seven were found to be HCMV-seropositive and one was found to be HCMV-seronegative. To restrict sorting to alphabetaTCR-expressing T cells, an anti-gammadeltaTCR antibody was added in several experiments. For six donors, the dominant CD3+CD56+NKG2C+ clonotypes were among the top 10 CD8+ clonotypes and accounted for about 1.0-8% of CD8+ T cells. Those dominant clonotypes were again the most abundant among CD3+CD56-NKG2C+ cells in a handful of donors, at about 28.3-65%. Whether the expanded NKG2C-expressing T cell clones were specific for HCMV antigens was left unclear. All eight donors whose samples were sequenced were randomly selected healthy volunteers, three of them men and five women. A commercial ELISA kit detecting HCMV-specific IgG in serum was used to determine HCMV serostatus. MIGEC was used to demultiplex reads and group reads by UMI, and MiTCR was used to assemble and quantify clonotypes. Only TCR cDNA sequences supported by at least two reads were kept to exclude erroneous sequences. The tcR package was used for downstream repertoire analysis, with clonotypes matched between fractions based on CDR3 nucleotide sequence plus V segment. VDJmatch was used to annotate antigen specificity against VDJdb, with one amino acid substitution in CDR3 permitted.

Source material: CD4+ T cells sorted from blood. The chain links TRBV7-2 with TRBJ2-3; 8 nucleotides in the junction match TRBD2. This TCR was recovered from a young woman in good health. For the CDR3, the sequence is CASSLALAGITDTQYF. At the DNA level, the sequence is TGTGCCAGCAGCTTAGCGCTAGCGGGCATCACAGATACGCAGTATTTT.